These 16 T cell receptor beta chains were sequenced from one sample in a study of T cell repertoires in cytomegalovirus infection. TCRdb redid the calling of the reads with MiXCR, one entry per CDR3 protein. The sample gives around 69,000 distinct CDR3 sequences, 20% to 25% of which show up once; roughly two thirds is in the top ten. Their antigens remain unidentified. The source was CD8+ T cells from cultured PBMCs, collected from culture after CMV antigen stimulation. All receptors come from a human donor in good health (CMV status not recorded). Some clones in this sample may be carry-over from other donors' samples.

This clonotype has more than one count but fewer than ten. The chain couples TRBV7-2 to TRBJ2-7, with 12 bases aligning to TRBD2. The CDR3 loop spans 16 amino acids. With V trimmed by 1 base and J by 7 bases, 8 bases remained unmatched. Per germline, CDR1 SGHTA and CDR2 FQGNSA. The chain's CDR3 is CASSLVLAGGPGEQYF. The CDR3 DNA sequence: TGTGCCAGCAGCTTAGTCCTAGCGGGGGGGCCTGGGGAGCAGTACTTC.

This chain uses TRBV2 with TRBJ2-3; possible D gene TRBD2, 5 bases. CDR3 size: 14 residues. The V gene lost 5 bases and the J gene lost 5 bases, with 14 bases spanning the gap. CDR1 and CDR2 (germline): SNHLY, FYNNEI. The CDR3 bases are TGTGCCAGCAGTTTCAGGAGGCAGGAAGATACGCAGTATTTT. Translation: CASSFRRQEDTQYF.

V is TRBV20-1 and J is TRBJ2-1; tentatively, D is TRBD1 (5 bases). The CDR3 has 14 residues. Per the germline V gene, CDR1 is DFQATT and CDR2 is SNEGSKA (reference sequence). V was trimmed by 0 bases and J by 0 bases, leaving 6 bases between them. CDR3 bases: TGCAGTGCTAGAGACAGGGTCTCCTACAATGAGCAGTTCTTC. The encoded protein is CSARDRVSYNEQFF.

The chain carries TRBV19 and TRBJ1-1; D may be TRBD1 (5 bases). This CDR3 has 16 residues. V lost 8 bases, J lost 0 bases, and 19 bases lay in between. The V gene's germline CDR1 is LNHDA and CDR2 SQIVND (reference sequence). CDR3 in amino acids: CASGSVRQTLNTEAFF. The CDR3 nucleotides read TGTGCCAGTGGTTCCGTGCGACAGACCCTGAACACTGAAGCTTTCTTT. Full variable domain (outside the CDR3, taken from reference TRBV19 and TRBJ1-1): DGGITQSPKYLFRKEGQNVTLSCEQNLNHDAMYWYRQDPGQGLRLIYYSQIVNDFQKGDIAEGYSVSREKKESFPLTVTSAQKNPTAFYLCASGSVRQTLNTEAFFGQGTRLTVV.

This clonotype was recorded a few times. The chain carries TRBV20-1 and TRBJ1-5, with 7 bases matching TRBD1. V gave up 2 bases and J gave up 4 bases; unmatched junction bases: 11. The germline V gene has CDR1 DFQATT and CDR2 SNEGSKA (reference sequence). The CDR3 covers 16 residues. This CDR3 reads CSARPKTGTVNQPQHF. The CDR3, as DNA: TGCAGTGCTAGACCTAAAACCGGGACAGTGAATCAGCCCCAGCATTTT.

This clonotype was observed a single time. The chain links TRBV6-6 to TRBJ1-1; a weak D match, TRBD1 (5 bases). The CDR3 covers 12 residues. Germline V gene data show CDR1 as MNHNY and CDR2 as SVGAGI (reference sequence). V dropped 2 bases and J dropped 8 bases, with 9 bases sitting between them. CDR3 sequence (DNA): TGTGCCAGCAGTTACGGAAAGGGGGAAGCTTTCTTT. This translates into CASSYGKGEAFF.

To note about this clonotype: Because the CDR3 is missing its conserved closing phenylalanine or tryptophan, this is likely a read error. The chain is built from TRBV5-1 and TRBJ2-4; D unresolved. The CDR3 is made up of 15 amino acids. Germline V gives CDR1 SGHRS, CDR2 YFSETQ. V gave up 3 bases and J gave up 6 bases, with 16 bases separating them. The CDR3 DNA reads TGCGCCAGCAGCTCTCACGGAGAGACGGGAAACATTCAGTACTCC. Protein product: CASSSHGETGNIQYS.

This clonotype was counted ten times or more. V and J are TRBV12-3 or TRBV12-4 and TRBJ1-1; D is unresolved. The CDR3 is 13 amino acids. V was clipped by 5 bases and J by 0 bases, with 7 bases between them. The DNA of the CDR3 is TGTGCCAGCAGTCTTGCCATGAACACTGAAGCTTTCTTT. It specifies CASSLAMNTEAFF.

The CDR3 nucleotides read TGTGCTAGTGACTCCGGGACAGGCCCTAACTATGGCTACACCTTC. Encoded protein: CASDSGTGPNYGYTF. The chain uses TRBV12-5 and TRBJ1-2, with 8 bases aligning to TRBD1. CDR1 is LGHNT and CDR2 is FRNRAP in the germline V gene. V gave up 7 bases and J gave up 0 bases; unmatched junction bases: 7. The CDR3 totals 15 residues.

This clonotype was counted many times. V is TRBV7-2 and J is TRBJ2-7; D is unresolved. Trimming shortened V by 5 bases and J by 2 bases, and 7 bases separated the two germline ends. This CDR3 is built from 12 residues. Germline-derived CDR1 and CDR2 are SGHTA and FQGNSA. DNA for the CDR3: TGTGCCAGCAGCCAGGCAGCCTACGAGCAGTACTTC. This sequence encodes CASSQAAYEQYF.

The J gene is TRBJ2-1, the V gene TRBV11-1, with 8 bases that match TRBD2. The CDR3 is made up of 16 amino acids. The germline V gene encodes CDR1 SGHAT and CDR2 FQDESV (reference sequence). The J segment lost 9 bases and the V segment lost 4 bases, leaving 14 bases of the junction unmatched. The CDR3 DNA reads TGTGCCAGCAGCTCGCCACGGGGGGGGTCTATTCTTGAGCAGTTCTTC. This codes for CASSSPRGGSILEQFF. Supplemented by reference TRBV11-1 and TRBJ2-1, the full variable domain reads EAEVAQSPRYKITEKSQAVAFWCDPISGHATLYWYRQILGQGPELLVQFQDESVVDDSQLPKDRFSAERLKGVDSTLKIQPAELGDSAMYLCASSSPRGGSILEQFFGPGTRLTVL.

This sequence joins TRBV19 and TRBJ2-1; 10 positions match TRBD1. This CDR3 has 17 residues. With V trimmed by 6 bases and J by 7 bases, 15 bases remained unmatched. CDR1 is LNHDA and CDR2 is SQIVND in the germline V gene (reference sequence). This CDR3 is CASSLRGQGLRANEQFF. DNA for the CDR3: TGTGCCAGTAGCCTCAGGGGACAGGGGCTGAGGGCGAATGAGCAGTTCTTC.

This chain links TRBV7-8 with TRBJ2-7; possibly TRBD2 for D (5 bases). The germline V gene encodes CDR1 SGHVS and CDR2 FQNEAQ. This CDR3 comprises 15 residues. Trimming took off 0 bases at V and 2 bases at J, with 11 bases between the two ends. CDR3 coding DNA: TGTGCCAGCAGCTTAGCATCCGGGATCACCTACGAGCAGTACTTC. The encoded protein is CASSLASGITYEQYF.

This clonotype has a handful of counts. The gene calls are TRBV24-1 and TRBJ2-1; 10 nucleotides match TRBD2. J lost 7 bases, V lost 12 bases, and 11 bases had no gene match. The CDR3 is 14 residues long. The germline V gene has CDR1 KGHDR and CDR2 SFDVKD. The CDR3 bases are TGTGCCTCCCTTCTAGCGGGGGCTCTGAATGAGCAGTTCTTC. This codes for CASLLAGALNEQFF.

The V gene is TRBV7-8, the J gene TRBJ1-2; 10 bases line up with TRBD1. Germline lookup yields CDR1 SGHVS and CDR2 FQNEAQ. V trimming: 4 bases; J trimming: 5 bases; junction bases outside the gene matches: 4. This CDR3 is 14 amino acids long. The DNA of the CDR3 is TGTGCCAGCAGCTCAGGGACAGGGGATTATGGCTACACCTTC. This translates into CASSSGTGDYGYTF.

The genes are TRBV11-2 and TRBJ2-3; D unresolved. Trimming took 2 bases from V and 2 from J, leaving 11 bases between them. The CDR3 length is 15 residues. From germline, CDR1 is SGHAT and CDR2 FQNNGV. CDR3 amino acids: CASSLLWAYTDTQYF. CDR3 coding DNA: TGTGCCAGCAGCTTACTGTGGGCCTACACAGATACGCAGTATTTT.